Each of the 8 T cell receptor beta chains below was sequenced from the same sample in a study of spatial heterogeneity in lung cancer. Documented time point: blood at routine non-recurrence follow-up after resection. One entry per CDR3 protein, called by TCRdb with MiXCR from the 5' RACE reads. The sample lists fewer than 2,500 distinct CDR3 sequences; 25% to 30% were seen once. This specimen was PBMCs, taken at follow-up. The source of these receptors is a male donor with early-stage non-small cell lung cancer.

This clonotype was counted between two and nine times. This beta chain was picked up by a library intended for alpha chains and is off target, so its count carries little meaning. The rearrangement joins TRBV5-1 to TRBJ2-3, with 10 nucleotides matching TRBD2. With V trimmed by 3 bases and J by 6 bases, 13 bases remained unmatched. Looked up from germline, CDR1 is SGHRS and CDR2 is YFSETQ. The CDR3 runs 17 residues. The CDR3 here is CASSWGLSGRAADTQYF. The CDR3 DNA sequence: TGCGCCAGCAGCTGGGGGTTGAGCGGGAGGGCCGCGGATACGCAGTATTTT.

By its share, this clonotype is large (0.1 to 1%). Because the library targeted alpha chains, this beta chain is an off-target read whose size means little. This chain links TRBV11-2 with TRBJ2-2; D is uncertain. The CDR3 totals 12 residues. V shed 5 bases and J shed 2 bases, with 3 bases lying between them. The germline V gene encodes CDR1 SGHAT and CDR2 FQNNGV. CDR3 in amino acids: CASSPNTGELFF. In DNA, the CDR3 is TGTGCCAGCAGCCCCAACACCGGGGAGCTGTTTTTT.

About this clonotype: Because this beta chain is a stray read in a library intended to capture alpha chains, its abundance should not be given much weight. J is TRBJ2-7 and V is TRBV4-2, with 13 bases identical to TRBD2. In germline, CDR1 is LGHNA, CDR2 YNFKEQ. The ends lost 1 base at V and 5 bases at J; junction bases unmatched: 5. The CDR3 contains 16 residues. CDR3 sequence (DNA): TGTGCCAGCAGCCAAGCCGGACTAGCGGGAGAAAACGAGCAGTACTTC. This sequence encodes CASSQAGLAGENEQYF.

As regards this clonotype: Since the library was made to target alpha chains, this beta chain is a stray read and its abundance is not meaningful. V gene TRBV4-1 combines with J gene TRBJ2-1; D gene uncertain. The V end lost 3 bases, the J end lost 0 bases, and 9 bases lay between the germline ends. Germline-derived CDR1 and CDR2 are MGHRA and YSYEKL. The CDR3 has 15 residues. CDR3 loop: CASSQWQSSYNEQFF. DNA of the CDR3: TGCGCCAGCAGCCAGTGGCAGAGCTCCTACAATGAGCAGTTCTTC.

On this clonotype itself: This beta chain is a stray read from a library made for alpha chains; its abundance is not meaningful. This chain connects TRBV29-1 to TRBJ2-2, with 12 bases aligning to TRBD1. The germline V gene has CDR1 SQVTM and CDR2 ANQGSEA. The CDR3 is 14 amino acids. V dropped 7 bases and J dropped 5; count of bases not matched to a gene: 5. The CDR3 nucleotides read TGCAGCGCTTGGGACAGGGGGCTAACCGGGGAGCTGTTTTTT. This sequence encodes CSAWDRGLTGELFF.

Worth noting for this clonotype: Found in a library prepared for alpha chains, this beta chain is an off-target read, and its abundance has little meaning. This chain connects TRBV2 to TRBJ1-2; unclear D gene. V gave up 5 bases and J gave up 4 bases, with 8 bases separating them. The CDR3 totals 12 residues. Per germline, CDR1 SNHLY and CDR2 FYNNEI. Here the CDR3 DNA reads TGTGCCAGCAGTACCCTATCCTATGGCTACACCTTC. Protein sequence: CASSTLSYGYTF.

A note on this clonotype: Since the library was made to target alpha chains, this beta chain is a stray read and its abundance is not meaningful. The chain links TRBV4-3 to TRBJ2-6, with 10 nucleotides matching TRBD2. The CDR3 totals 21 residues. The germline CDR1 and CDR2 sequences are LGHNA and YSLEER. V was clipped by 2 bases and J by 2 bases; unmatched bases: 15. This chain's CDR3 is CASSQYPPSSSGGPGANVLTF. The CDR3 DNA reads as TGCGCCAGCAGCCAATACCCCCCCAGCTCTAGCGGGGGCCCTGGGGCCAACGTCCTGACTTTC.

Comments on this clonotype: This beta chain is a stray sequence in a library constructed for alpha chains; its clone size is not meaningful. This chain uses TRBV29-1 with TRBJ2-5, with 8 nucleotides matching TRBD1. This CDR3 is built from 12 residues. Germline-derived CDR1 and CDR2 are SQVTM and ANQGSEA. Trimming removed 7 bases from V and 1 base from J; junction bases left unmatched: 2. CDR3 DNA: TGCAGCGGACAGGGGACCCAAGAGACCCAGTACTTC. Its translation: CSGQGTQETQYF.